Sequencing of this T cell receptor beta chain was carried out in a study of shared clonotypes between healthy human individuals. V lost 2 bases to trimming and J lost 7 bases, with 17 bases between them. This CDR3 has 14 residues. The germline V gene has CDR1 SQVTM and CDR2 ANQGSEA. Produced via immunoSEQ multiplex PCR; TCRdb's table is partial and in-frame only. The sample holds 650,000 to 750,000 clones, roughly 70% seen once. This clone appeared a single time. J is TRBJ2-5 and V is TRBV29-1; tentatively, D is TRBD1 or TRBD2 (7 bases each). The sample consisted of memory CD4+ T cells sorted from blood. Subset described: CD45RA-negative fraction. The sequence was collected from a woman in her twenties or thirties in good health. The CDR3 DNA is TGCAGCGTTGAAACTCAGGGGGGGTTTGGGACCCAGTACTTC. This encodes CSVETQGGFGTQYF.